This T cell receptor beta chain was observed in a study of cytomegalovirus exposure and HLA in healthy donors. Study context: Ancestry clustering placed around four fifths of around 400 genotyped donors in the Caucasian-associated cluster. Points from the study as a whole: Some highly shared sequence variants likely arose as a pipeline artifact. Looking again later, the authors saw that most CMV-associated TCR beta chains seemed HLA-restricted.

Losses at the gene ends were 2 bases for V and 3 bases for J; bases not matched to a gene: 4. The CDR3 totals 16 residues. Per the germline V gene, CDR1 is SGHTS and CDR2 is YDEGEE. This PCR relied on a set of 60 Vbeta primers and 13 Jbeta primers. Assay: immunoSEQ multiplex PCR; the TCRdb copy retains only in-frame clones and omits some. The sample carries more than 90,000 clones, approximately 76% recorded once. Healthy bone marrow donors supplied every sample. A word on this clone: Its antigen is currently unknown.

The V and J genes are TRBV5-8 and TRBJ2-2; TRBD1 matches 10 bases. The TCR was taken from a man in his forties in good health and CMV-seropositive. Sequencing was carried out using PBMCs. CDR3 DNA: TGTGCCAGCAGCTTCTCGACAGGGGGCTACACCGGGGAGCTGTTTTTT. Amino acid sequence: CASSFSTGGYTGELFF.